Here is one T cell receptor (beta chain) with its context. The data were taken from a study of blood T cell repertoires in COVID-19. As for the study in general: Sources were T cells, B-cell-depleted T cells, or PBMCs; the material itself was cDNA or gDNA.

Methods used by the authors: From reference gene primer amplification, estimates of nucleated cell counts were derived. The repertoire was sequenced with immunoSEQ multiplex PCR; TCRdb's copy has only in-frame clones and lacks some. V and J calls and clone size follow that table, whereas D and trimming were derived from the DNA. This table holds fewer than 400,000 clones, around 90% found once. The length of the CDR3 is 13 residues. Per germline, CDR1 SGDLS and CDR2 YYNGEE. The germline V and J ends were trimmed by 7 bases and 4 bases, with 14 bases remaining between them. J is TRBJ2-5 and V is TRBV9; D is unresolved. The receptor was derived from a human donor in a cohort sampled during active COVID-19. The sample comprised peripheral blood. This chain's CDR3 is CASSLNTRETQYF. The DNA of the CDR3 is TGTGCCAGCTCCTTAAACACCAGAGAGACCCAGTACTTC.